A single sample is the source of the 28 T cell receptor beta chains below, sequenced in a study of CD8+CD57+ T cells in acquired aplastic anemia. TCR beta VDJ and CDR3 were profiled, and genomic DNA was the template. In TCRdb, the reads were re-called with MiXCR into one record per CDR3 protein. The sample carries roughly 130,000 distinct CDR3 sequences, 40% to 60% recorded once. The sequencing input was sorted CD4+, CD8+, or CD8+CD57+ T cells (not recorded which) from PBMCs. All receptors come from a human donor in good health, serving as a control.

This clonotype showed up many times. V usage is TRBV6-1 and J usage is TRBJ2-7; D gene ambiguous. CDR1 is MNHNS and CDR2 is SASEGT in the germline V gene. The CDR3 has 16 residues. Trimming took off 5 bases at V and 5 bases at J, with 22 bases between the two ends. CDR3 sequence: CASSSRLSNRVNEQYF. CDR3 nucleotide sequence: TGTGCCAGCAGTTCAAGGTTGTCCAATCGGGTTAACGAGCAGTACTTC.

Details on this clonotype: At one boundary the junction diverges from the germline segment, which might be a read error. V is TRBV7-2 and J is TRBJ2-2; D might be TRBD1 or TRBD2, each matching 5 bases. The CDR3 sequence is 12 residues long. Germline V CDR1 and CDR2: SGHTA, FQGNSA. CDR3 sequence: CASSSRTGALFF. For the CDR3, the DNA is TGTGCCAGCAGCTCGCGTACCGGGGCGCTGTTTTTT.

The chain joins TRBV7-2 to TRBJ2-1; TRBD2 might be the D (5 bases). The germline V and J ends were trimmed by 0 bases and 3 bases, with 12 bases remaining between them. The CDR3 spans 16 residues. Germline-derived CDR1 and CDR2 are SGHTA and FQGNSA. The CDR3 is CASSLARAGIYNEQFF. The CDR3, as DNA: TGTGCCAGCAGCTTAGCGCGGGCAGGCATCTACAATGAGCAGTTCTTC.

This sequence joins TRBV5-1 and TRBJ1-1; D unresolved. Per germline, CDR1 SGHRS and CDR2 YFSETQ. Trimming took off 0 bases at V and 1 base at J, with 13 bases between the two ends. This CDR3 region has 16 residues. CDR3 DNA sequence: TGCGCCAGCAGCTTGGACCCCGGGCGGAGGAACACTGAAGCTTTCTTT. Translated: CASSLDPGRRNTEAFF.

This clonotype was counted ten times or more. This chain connects TRBV20-1 to TRBJ2-3; 9 positions agree with TRBD2. Per the germline V gene, CDR1 is DFQATT and CDR2 is SNEGSKA (reference sequence). CDR3 length: 14 residues. With 3 bases clipped from V and 6 bases from J, the junction kept 7 bases outside the gene matches. CDR3 region: CSASIAGGADTQYF. DNA for the CDR3: TGCAGTGCTAGTATCGCGGGGGGGGCGGATACGCAGTATTTT.

The V and J genes are TRBV12-3 or TRBV12-4 and TRBJ1-2; D gene unclear. The CDR3 contains 14 residues. Trimming removed 6 bases from V and 8 bases from J, with 19 bases in between. The CDR3: CASSSGWHGEGYTF. DNA of the CDR3: TGTGCCAGCAGCAGCGGGTGGCACGGCGAGGGCTACACCTTC.

Comment on this clonotype: A much bigger clone sits one base away, suggesting this may be a read error. Lacking the conserved final phenylalanine or tryptophan, this CDR3 likely reflects a read error. The rearrangement uses TRBV5-6 and TRBJ2-6; D is unclear. CDR3 length: 17 residues. Germline CDR1 and CDR2: SGHDT and YYEEEE. The germline V and J ends were trimmed by 3 bases and 0 bases, with 13 bases remaining between them. The DNA of the CDR3 is TGTGCCAGCAGCTCCTGGGTGGGAACCTCTGGGGCCAACGTCCTGACTTCC. Translation: CASSSWVGTSGANVLTS.

V and J are TRBV15 and TRBJ2-3; possibly TRBD2 for D (7 bases). The CDR3 sequence is 15 residues long. V lost 0 bases, J lost 8 bases, and 15 bases lay in between. Germline lookup yields CDR1 LNHNV and CDR2 YYDKDF (reference sequence). CDR3 DNA: TGTGCCACCAGCAGAGAAGAGGGGGGGGTTGGTACGCAGTATTTT. Its protein is CATSREEGGVGTQYF.

On this clonotype: A much larger clone lies one base from this, so it may be a read error. This rearrangement joins TRBV12-3 or TRBV12-4 to TRBJ1-1; possible D gene TRBD1, 5 bases. V was pared by 1 base and J by 1 base, with 10 bases between. The CDR3 spans 15 residues. The DNA for the CDR3 is TGTGCCAGCAGTTTAGTTGGGGGGACGAACACTGAAGCTTTCTTT. As protein: CASSLVGGTNTEAFF.

This clonotype was picked up many times. V is TRBV7-2 and J is TRBJ1-2; 9 bases are shared with TRBD1. The CDR3 consists of 17 residues. The trim removed 5 bases at V and 3 bases at J, leaving 13 bases unmatched. CDR1 is SGHTA and CDR2 is FQGNSA in the germline V gene. CDR3 coding DNA: TGTGCCAGCAGCCGTTACCGGGACAGGGCGTTAGACTATGGCTACACCTTC. It encodes CASSRYRDRALDYGYTF.

This clonotype was recorded a few times. The chain has TRBV7-9 and TRBJ1-5; D is unclear. The CDR3 has 13 amino acids. V dropped 1 base and J dropped 5 bases, with 6 bases sitting between them. Germline CDR1 reads SEHNR; CDR2 reads FQNEAQ (reference sequence). The CDR3 loop is CASSLGQDQPQHF. CDR3 coding DNA: TGTGCCAGCAGCTTAGGTCAAGATCAGCCCCAGCATTTT.

This clonotype was found many times. V and J are TRBV6-1 and TRBJ2-7, with 9 bases lining up with TRBD1. This CDR3 is 14 amino acids long. Per the germline V gene, CDR1 is MNHNS and CDR2 is SASEGT. The ends lost 6 bases at V and 0 bases at J; junction bases unmatched: 3. The CDR3 is CASSLTGGSYEQYF. The CDR3 bases are TGTGCCAGCAGCCTGACAGGGGGCTCCTACGAGCAGTACTTC.

This chain connects TRBV6-1 to TRBJ2-7, with TRBD2 as a possible D gene (6 bases). Trimming removed 8 bases from V and 1 base from J, with 12 bases in between. Germline CDR1 MNHNS, CDR2 SASEGT. The CDR3 is made up of 13 amino acids. The CDR3 region is CASVLAESYEQYF. CDR3 coding DNA: TGTGCCAGCGTACTAGCTGAGTCCTACGAGCAGTACTTC.

Here the CDR3 DNA reads TGTGCCACCAAGGCGGGACAGGGAACATCTTTTTACAAAAACATTCAGTACTTC. It translates to CATKAGQGTSFYKNIQYF. The genes are TRBV10-3 and TRBJ2-4; TRBD1 matches at 9 bases. Germline V gene sequence: CDR1 ENHRY, CDR2 SYGVKD. This CDR3 has 18 amino acids. V lost 10 bases and J lost 3; bases outside the gene matches: 19.

This clonotype came up many times. The chain recombines TRBV29-1 with TRBJ1-2; D not resolved. In germline, CDR1 is SQVTM, CDR2 ANQGSEA. CDR3 length: 11 residues. V was clipped by 7 bases and J by 8 bases, with 14 bases between them. The CDR3 nucleotides read TGCAGCGCCTACCTAGGAGGGGGCTACACCTTC. It yields the protein CSAYLGGGYTF. Variable domain in full (rest from reference TRBV29-1 and TRBJ1-2): SAVISQKPSRDICQRGTSLTIQCQVDSQVTMMFWYRQQPGQSLTLIATANQGSEATYESGFVIDKFPISRPNLTFSTLTVSNMSPEDSSIYLCSAYLGGGYTFGSGTRLTVV.

This clonotype was seen once. V and J are TRBV29-1 and TRBJ2-5; a weak D match, TRBD1 (6 bases). V was trimmed by 6 bases and J by 4 bases, leaving 18 bases between them. The CDR3 length is 14 residues. Germline CDR1 reads SQVTM; CDR2 reads ANQGSEA. CDR3: CSVQRQAAAETQYF. CDR3 nucleotides: TGCAGCGTACAGAGACAGGCCGCGGCAGAGACCCAGTACTTC.

This chain links TRBV7-9 with TRBJ2-7, with 9 positions matching TRBD1. CDR3 size: 14 residues. Germline assignment: CDR1 SEHNR and CDR2 FQNEAQ (reference sequence). J lost 7 bases, V lost 2 bases, and 6 bases had no gene match. In DNA form, the CDR3 reads TGTGCCAGCAGCTTAATGACAGGGGGGGGTGAGCAGTACTTC. This sequence encodes CASSLMTGGGEQYF.

The rearrangement joins TRBV7-9 to TRBJ2-3; D could derive from TRBD1 or TRBD2 (5 bases each). The CDR3 contains 14 residues. Per germline, CDR1 SEHNR and CDR2 FQNEAQ (reference sequence). Deletions cut 6 bases from V and 2 bases from J, with 12 bases between. The CDR3 here is CASRTGPHTDTQYF. The CDR3 DNA sequence: TGTGCCAGCAGAACGGGACCCCACACAGATACGCAGTATTTT.

This chain connects TRBV9 to TRBJ1-1; D is uncertain. Per germline, CDR1 SGDLS and CDR2 YYNGEE. The CDR3 consists of 11 residues. Trimming removed 6 bases at V and 8 bases at J, with 11 bases between. The CDR3 sequence is CASTDGVEAFF. For the CDR3, the DNA is TGTGCCAGCACCGATGGGGTAGAAGCTTTCTTT.

This clonotype was counted a few times. This chain joins TRBV7-3 and TRBJ1-1, with 7 positions matching TRBD1. The V segment lost 0 bases and the J segment 2 bases; nucleotides outside the gene matches: 6. The germline V gene encodes CDR1 SGHTA and CDR2 FQGTGA. This CDR3 comprises 16 residues. In DNA, the CDR3 is TGTGCCAGCAGCTTAACGGGACAGACATCCAACACTGAAGCTTTCTTT. Amino acid sequence: CASSLTGQTSNTEAFF.

The chain employs TRBV2 and TRBJ1-6; D unresolved. This CDR3 region has 13 residues. In germline, CDR1 is SNHLY, CDR2 FYNNEI. Trimming took 8 bases from V and 4 from J, leaving 9 bases between them. The CDR3 loop reads CASVTEYNSPLHF. CDR3 nucleotides: TGTGCCAGCGTGACGGAGTATAATTCACCCCTCCACTTT.

The count of this clonotype is one. This chain joins TRBV15 and TRBJ2-7; D remains unclear. With 0 bases removed from V and 2 bases from J, the gap between germline ends came to 11 bases. The germline gives CDR1 LNHNV, CDR2 YYDKDF (reference sequence). The CDR3 has 15 residues. This CDR3 reads CATSRDREVAYEQYF. The CDR3, as DNA: TGTGCCACCAGCAGAGATCGTGAGGTTGCCTACGAGCAGTACTTC.

This clonotype occurred a few times. The V gene is TRBV15, the J gene TRBJ2-1; D gene unclear. The CDR3 runs to 12 residues. Germline V gene data show CDR1 as LNHNV and CDR2 as YYDKDF (reference sequence). The germline V and J ends were trimmed by 1 base and 8 bases, with 6 bases remaining between them. The CDR3 sequence: CATSRGQDEQFF. Here the CDR3 DNA reads TGTGCCACCAGCAGAGGTCAAGATGAGCAGTTCTTC. Complete variable domain (other parts from reference TRBV15 and TRBJ2-1): DAMVIQNPRYQVTQFGKPVTLSCSQTLNHNVMYWYQQKSSQAPKLLFHYYDKDFNNEADTPDNFQSRRPNTSFCFLDIRSPGLGDTAMYLCATSRGQDEQFFGPGTRLTVL.

The chain employs TRBV25-1 and TRBJ2-7; D gene uncertain. Trimming removed 6 bases from V and 2 bases from J, with 5 bases in between. Germline V gives CDR1 MGHDK, CDR2 SYGVNS. The CDR3 sequence is 11 residues long. The CDR3: CASRDAYEQYF. The CDR3 bases are TGTGCCAGCAGGGATGCCTACGAGCAGTACTTC.

The chain combines TRBV6-1 with TRBJ2-7; D unresolved. This CDR3 region has 13 residues. The V gene lost 3 bases and the J gene lost 3 bases, with 9 bases spanning the gap. Germline V gene data show CDR1 as MNHNS and CDR2 as SASEGT. CDR3 bases: TGTGCCAGCAGTGAGATTCGGAACTACGAGCAGTACTTC. It is translated as CASSEIRNYEQYF.

Relative to its sample, this clonotype is medium-sized. V is TRBV29-1 and J is TRBJ1-2, with 8 bases lining up with TRBD1. Trimming cost V 6 bases and J 5 bases; bases outside gene matches: 8. The CDR3 has 13 amino acids. Germline assignment: CDR1 SQVTM and CDR2 ANQGSEA. The CDR3 DNA sequence: TGCAGCGTCTCCGACAGGGGAGGGTATGGCTACACCTTC. Translated, it gives CSVSDRGGYGYTF.

This clonotype was picked up many times. The chain recombines TRBV7-9 with TRBJ1-1; no reliable D call. This CDR3 contains 14 residues. Germline V gene lookup returns CDR1 SEHNR and CDR2 FQNEAQ (reference sequence). Between the trimmed V and J ends, which lost 1 base and 6 bases, there was a span of 12 bases. Here the CDR3 reads CASSLEVASAEAFF. The CDR3 DNA reads TGTGCCAGCAGCTTAGAGGTTGCAAGCGCTGAAGCTTTCTTT. The full variable domain, its missing parts supplied by reference TRBV7-9 and TRBJ1-1, is DTGVSQNPRHKITKRGQNVTFRCDPISEHNRLYWYRQTLGQGPEFLTYFQNEAQLEKSRLLSDRFSAERPKGSFSTLEIQRTEQGDSAMYLCASSLEVASAEAFFGQGTRLTVV.

The chain has TRBV10-3 and TRBJ2-7; TRBD1 or TRBD2 may be the D gene (5 bases each). Trimming took 2 bases from V and 3 from J, leaving 14 bases between them. The CDR3 is made up of 15 amino acids. Germline V lookup: CDR1 ENHRY, CDR2 SYGVKD. This CDR3 is CAISEMSGGIYEQYF. CDR3 sequence (DNA): TGTGCCATCAGTGAGATGAGTGGGGGAATCTACGAGCAGTACTTC.